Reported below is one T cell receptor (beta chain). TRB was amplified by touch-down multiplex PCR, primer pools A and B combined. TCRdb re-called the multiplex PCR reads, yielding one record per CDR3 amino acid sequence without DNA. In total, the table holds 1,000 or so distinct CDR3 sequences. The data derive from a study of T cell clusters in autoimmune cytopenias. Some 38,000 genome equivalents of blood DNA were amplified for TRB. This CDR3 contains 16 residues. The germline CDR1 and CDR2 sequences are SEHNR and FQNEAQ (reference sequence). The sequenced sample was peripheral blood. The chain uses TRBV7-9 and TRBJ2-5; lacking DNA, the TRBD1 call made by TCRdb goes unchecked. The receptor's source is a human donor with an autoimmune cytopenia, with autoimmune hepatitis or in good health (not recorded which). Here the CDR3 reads CASSLGPGAAGETQYF.